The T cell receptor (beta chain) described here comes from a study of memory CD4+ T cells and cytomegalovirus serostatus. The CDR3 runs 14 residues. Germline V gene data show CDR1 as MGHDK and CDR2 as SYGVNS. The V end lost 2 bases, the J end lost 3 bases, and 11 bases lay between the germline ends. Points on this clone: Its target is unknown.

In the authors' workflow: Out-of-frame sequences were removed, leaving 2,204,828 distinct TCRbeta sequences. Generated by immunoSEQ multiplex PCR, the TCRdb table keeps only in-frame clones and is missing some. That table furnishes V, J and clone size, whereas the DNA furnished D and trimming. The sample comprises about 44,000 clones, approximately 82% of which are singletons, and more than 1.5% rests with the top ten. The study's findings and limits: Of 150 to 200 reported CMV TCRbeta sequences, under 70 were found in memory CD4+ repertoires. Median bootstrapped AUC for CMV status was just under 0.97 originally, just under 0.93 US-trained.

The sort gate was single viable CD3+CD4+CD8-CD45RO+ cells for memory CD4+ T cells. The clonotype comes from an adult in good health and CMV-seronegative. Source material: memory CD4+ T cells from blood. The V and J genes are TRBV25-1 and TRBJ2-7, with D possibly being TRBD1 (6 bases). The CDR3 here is CASSEPGTNYEQYF. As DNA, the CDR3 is TGTGCCAGCAGTGAACCCGGGACAAACTACGAGCAGTACTTC.